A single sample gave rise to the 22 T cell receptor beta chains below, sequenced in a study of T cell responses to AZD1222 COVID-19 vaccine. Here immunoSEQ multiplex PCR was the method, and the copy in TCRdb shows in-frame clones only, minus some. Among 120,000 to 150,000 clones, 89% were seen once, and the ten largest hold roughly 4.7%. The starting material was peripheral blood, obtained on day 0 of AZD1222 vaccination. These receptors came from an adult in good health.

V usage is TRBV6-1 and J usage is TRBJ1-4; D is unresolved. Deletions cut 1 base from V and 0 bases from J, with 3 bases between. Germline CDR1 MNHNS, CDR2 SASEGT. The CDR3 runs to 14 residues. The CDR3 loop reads CASSEGSTNEKLFF. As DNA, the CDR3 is TGTGCCAGCAGTGAAGGCTCAACTAATGAAAAACTGTTTTTT.

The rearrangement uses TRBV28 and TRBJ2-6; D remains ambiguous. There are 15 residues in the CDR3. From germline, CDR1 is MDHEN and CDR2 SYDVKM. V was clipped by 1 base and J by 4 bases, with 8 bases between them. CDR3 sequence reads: CASSLLGFGANVLTF. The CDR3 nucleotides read TGTGCCAGCAGTTTATTAGGGTTCGGGGCCAACGTCCTGACTTTC.

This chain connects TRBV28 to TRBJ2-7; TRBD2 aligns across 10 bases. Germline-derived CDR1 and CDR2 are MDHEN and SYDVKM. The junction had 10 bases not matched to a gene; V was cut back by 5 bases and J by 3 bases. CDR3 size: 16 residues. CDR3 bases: TGTGCCAGCAGTCGCGCATTTAGCGGGAGGTTCTACGAGCAGTACTTC. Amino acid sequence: CASSRAFSGRFYEQYF.

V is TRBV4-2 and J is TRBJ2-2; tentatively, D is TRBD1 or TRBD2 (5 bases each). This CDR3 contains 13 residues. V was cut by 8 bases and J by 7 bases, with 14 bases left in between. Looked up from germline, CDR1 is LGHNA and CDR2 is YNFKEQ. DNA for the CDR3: TGTGCCAGCTGGGCAGGGAGTGGCGGGGAGCTGTTTTTT. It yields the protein CASWAGSGGELFF.

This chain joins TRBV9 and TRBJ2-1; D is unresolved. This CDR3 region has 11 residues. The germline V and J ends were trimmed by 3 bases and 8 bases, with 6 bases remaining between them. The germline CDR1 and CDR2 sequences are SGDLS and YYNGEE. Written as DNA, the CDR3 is TGTGCCAGCAGCGGTCCGGATGAGCAGTTCTTC. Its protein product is CASSGPDEQFF. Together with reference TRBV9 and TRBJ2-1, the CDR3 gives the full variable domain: DSGVTQTPKHLITATGQRVTLRCSPRSGDLSVYWYQQSLDQGLQFLIQYYNGEERAKGNILERFSAQQFPDLHSELNLSSLELGDSALYFCASSGPDEQFFGPGTRLTVL.

In DNA, the CDR3 is TGTGCCAGCAGTTGGGGCTGGGCAGGAAGGGAAGATACGCAGTATTTT. Protein: CASSWGWAGREDTQYF. The chain couples TRBV6-5 to TRBJ2-3; D may be TRBD1 (5 bases). Trimming stripped 4 bases from V and 5 bases from J, with 19 bases between. CDR1 and CDR2 from the germline V gene are MNHEY and SVGAGI. The CDR3 loop spans 16 amino acids.

CDR3 sequence reads: CASSAITPGTGGNQPQHF. DNA of the CDR3: TGTGCCAGCTCAGCGATTACTCCCGGGACAGGGGGCAATCAGCCCCAGCATTTT. The J gene is TRBJ1-5, the V gene TRBV18; 10 bases are shared with TRBD1. This CDR3 region has 18 residues. J gave up 2 bases and V 5 bases, and 12 bases lay outside the gene matches. The germline V gene has CDR1 KGHSH and CDR2 LQKENI.

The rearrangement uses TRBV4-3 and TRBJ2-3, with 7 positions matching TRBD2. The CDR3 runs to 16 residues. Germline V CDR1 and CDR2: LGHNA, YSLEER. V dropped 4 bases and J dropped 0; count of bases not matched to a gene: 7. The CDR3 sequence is CASSREAGPSTDTQYF. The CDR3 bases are TGCGCCAGCAGCCGAGAAGCGGGGCCTAGCACAGATACGCAGTATTTT.

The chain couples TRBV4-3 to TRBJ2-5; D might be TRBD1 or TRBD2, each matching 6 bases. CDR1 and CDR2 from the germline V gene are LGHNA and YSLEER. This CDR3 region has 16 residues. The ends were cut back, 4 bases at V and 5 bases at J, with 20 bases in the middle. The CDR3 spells CASSPTSLRGLETQYF. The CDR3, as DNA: TGCGCCAGCAGCCCAACTTCCCTCCGGGGGCTGGAGACCCAGTACTTC.

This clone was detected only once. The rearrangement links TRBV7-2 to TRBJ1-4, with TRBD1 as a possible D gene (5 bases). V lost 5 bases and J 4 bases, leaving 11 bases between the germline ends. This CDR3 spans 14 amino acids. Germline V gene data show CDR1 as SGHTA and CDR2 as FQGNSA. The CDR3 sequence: CASSDRNLNEKLFF. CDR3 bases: TGTGCCAGCAGCGACAGAAACCTTAATGAAAAACTGTTTTTT.

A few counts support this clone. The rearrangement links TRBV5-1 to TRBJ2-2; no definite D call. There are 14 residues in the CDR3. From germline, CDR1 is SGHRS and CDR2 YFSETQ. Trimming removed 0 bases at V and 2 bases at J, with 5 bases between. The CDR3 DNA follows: TGCGCCAGCAGCTTGGTAATCAACACCGGGGAGCTGTTTTTT. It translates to CASSLVINTGELFF.

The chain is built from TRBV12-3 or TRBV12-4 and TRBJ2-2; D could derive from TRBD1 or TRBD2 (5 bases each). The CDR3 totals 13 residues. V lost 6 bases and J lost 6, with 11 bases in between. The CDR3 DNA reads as TGTGCCAGCAGCCGGGACGGTCCCGGGGAGCTGTTTTTT. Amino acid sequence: CASSRDGPGELFF.

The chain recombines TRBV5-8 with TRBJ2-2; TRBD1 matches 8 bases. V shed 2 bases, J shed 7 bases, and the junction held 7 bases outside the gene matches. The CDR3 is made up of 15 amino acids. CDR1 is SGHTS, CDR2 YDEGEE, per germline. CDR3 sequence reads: CASSFLLRGRGELFF. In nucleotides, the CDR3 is TGTGCCAGCAGCTTTTTACTCAGGGGGCGCGGGGAGCTGTTTTTT. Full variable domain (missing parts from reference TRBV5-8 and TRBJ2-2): EAGVTQSPTHLIKTRGQQATLRCSPISGHTSVYWYQQALGLGLQFLLWYDEGEERNRGNFPPRFSGRQFPNYSSELNVNALELEDSALYLCASSFLLRGRGELFFGEGSRLTVL.

The CDR3 region is CASSAESGLAYPTRGNEQFF. DNA for the CDR3: TGTGCCAGCAGCGCGGAGTCGGGACTAGCCTACCCCACCAGGGGAAATGAGCAGTTCTTC. The genes are TRBV5-5 and TRBJ2-1, with 9 bases matching TRBD2. Germline CDR1 reads SGHKS; CDR2 reads YYEKEE (reference sequence). The length of the CDR3 is 20 residues. V shed 4 bases, J shed 7 bases, and the junction held 24 bases outside the gene matches.

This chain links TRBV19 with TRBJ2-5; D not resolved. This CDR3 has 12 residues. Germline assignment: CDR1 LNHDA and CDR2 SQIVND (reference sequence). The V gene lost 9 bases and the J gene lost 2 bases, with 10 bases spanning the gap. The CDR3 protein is CASGERQETQYF. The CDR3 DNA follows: TGTGCCAGCGGAGAGAGGCAAGAGACCCAGTACTTC.

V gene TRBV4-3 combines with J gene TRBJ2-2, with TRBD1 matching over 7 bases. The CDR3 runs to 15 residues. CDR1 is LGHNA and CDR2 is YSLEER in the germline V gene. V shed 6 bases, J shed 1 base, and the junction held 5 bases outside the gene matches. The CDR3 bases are TGCGCCAGCAGATCCGACAGGGAGAACACCGGGGAGCTGTTTTTT. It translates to CASRSDRENTGELFF.

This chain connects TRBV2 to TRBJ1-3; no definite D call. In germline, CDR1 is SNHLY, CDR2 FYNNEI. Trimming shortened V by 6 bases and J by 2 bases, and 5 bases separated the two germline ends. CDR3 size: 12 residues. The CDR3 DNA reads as TGTGCCAGCAGCTTAACTGGAAACACCATATATTTT. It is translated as CASSLTGNTIYF.

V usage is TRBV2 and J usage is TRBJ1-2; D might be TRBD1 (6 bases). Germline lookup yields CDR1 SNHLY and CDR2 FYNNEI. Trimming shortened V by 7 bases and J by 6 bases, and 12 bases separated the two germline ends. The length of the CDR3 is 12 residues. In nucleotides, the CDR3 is TGTGCCAGCAATAACAGGGAGGATGGCTACACCTTC. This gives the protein CASNNREDGYTF.

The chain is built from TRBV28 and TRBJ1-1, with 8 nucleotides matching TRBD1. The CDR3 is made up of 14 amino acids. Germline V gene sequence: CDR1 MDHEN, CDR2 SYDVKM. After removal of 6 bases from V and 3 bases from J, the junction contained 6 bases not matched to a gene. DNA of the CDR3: TGTGCCAGCAGCTCAGGGGGCGCGGACACTGAAGCTTTCTTT. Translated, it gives CASSSGGADTEAFF.

CDR3 in amino acids: CASSSTASGNTIYF. The CDR3 nucleotides are TGTGCCAGCAGTTCGACAGCCTCTGGAAACACCATATATTTT. The chain carries TRBV7-2 and TRBJ1-3; tentatively, D is TRBD1 (5 bases). With 6 bases removed from V and 0 bases from J, the gap between germline ends came to 9 bases. There are 14 residues in the CDR3. Germline V gene data show CDR1 as SGHTA and CDR2 as FQGNSA.

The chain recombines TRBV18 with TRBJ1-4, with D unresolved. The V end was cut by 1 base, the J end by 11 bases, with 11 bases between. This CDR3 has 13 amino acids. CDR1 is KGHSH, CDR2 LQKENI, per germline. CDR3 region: CASSPQDREKLFF. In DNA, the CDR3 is TGTGCCAGCTCACCACAAGACCGGGAGAAACTGTTTTTT. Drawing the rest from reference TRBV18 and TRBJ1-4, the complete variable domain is NAGVMQNPRHLVRRRGQEARLRCSPMKGHSHVYWYRQLPEEGLKFMVYLQKENIIDESGMPKERFSAEFPKEGPSILRIQQVVRGDSAAYFCASSPQDREKLFFGSGTQLSVL.

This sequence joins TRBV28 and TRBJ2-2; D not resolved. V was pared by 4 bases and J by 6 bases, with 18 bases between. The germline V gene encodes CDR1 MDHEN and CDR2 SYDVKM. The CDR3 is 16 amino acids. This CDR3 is CASSSGPRSRPGELFF. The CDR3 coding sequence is TGTGCCAGCAGTTCCGGACCTCGGTCCCGCCCCGGGGAGCTGTTTTTT. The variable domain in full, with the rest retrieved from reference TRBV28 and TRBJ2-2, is DVKVTQSSRYLVKRTGEKVFLECVQDMDHENMFWYRQDPGLGLRLIYFSYDVKMKEKGDIPEGYSVSREKKERFSLILESASTNQTSMYLCASSSGPRSRPGELFFGEGSRLTVL.